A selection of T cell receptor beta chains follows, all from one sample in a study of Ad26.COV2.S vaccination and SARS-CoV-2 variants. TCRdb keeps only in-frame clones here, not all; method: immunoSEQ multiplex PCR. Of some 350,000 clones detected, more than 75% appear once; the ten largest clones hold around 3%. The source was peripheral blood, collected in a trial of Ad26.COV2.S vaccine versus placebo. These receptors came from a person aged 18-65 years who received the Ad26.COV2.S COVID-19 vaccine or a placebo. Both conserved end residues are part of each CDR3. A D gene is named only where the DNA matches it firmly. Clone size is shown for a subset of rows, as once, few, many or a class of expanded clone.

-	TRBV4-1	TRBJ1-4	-	CASSQNPSLGEKLFF	TGCGCCAGCAGCCAAAACCCTTCCCTGGGGGAAAAACTGTTTTTT
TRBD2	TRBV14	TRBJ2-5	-	CASSPGLAEQETQYF	TGTGCCAGCAGCCCGGGACTAGCGGAACAAGAGACCCAGTACTTC
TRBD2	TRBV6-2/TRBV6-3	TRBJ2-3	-	CASSYFQRLAGGPRADTQYF	TGTGCCAGCAGTTACTTTCAACGACTAGCGGGGGGGCCGCGGGCAGATACGCAGTATTTT
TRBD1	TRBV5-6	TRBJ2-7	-	CASSLKTGVYYEQYF	TGTGCCAGCAGCTTAAAGACAGGGGTTTATTACGAGCAGTACTTC
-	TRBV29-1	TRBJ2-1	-	CSVELAAYNEQFF	TGCAGCGTTGAACTAGCAGCCTACAATGAGCAGTTCTTC
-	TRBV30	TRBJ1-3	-	CAWSVGGSGNTIYF	TGTGCCTGGAGTGTGGGGGGCTCTGGAAACACCATATATTTT
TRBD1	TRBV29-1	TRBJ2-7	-	CSVAGTGINSYEQYF	TGCAGCGTGGCCGGGACAGGGATCAACTCCTACGAGCAGTACTTC
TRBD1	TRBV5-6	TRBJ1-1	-	CASSLGRGPVGVTEAFF	TGTGCCAGCAGCTTGGGAAGGGGGCCGGTTGGAGTCACTGAAGCTTTCTTT
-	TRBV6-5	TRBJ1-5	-	CASNRGTPNQPQHF	TGTGCCAGCAATCGAGGGACCCCCAATCAGCCCCAGCATTTT
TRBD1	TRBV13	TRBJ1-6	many	CASSLGEFTRGRAVGVYNSPLHF	TGTGCCAGCAGCTTAGGCGAGTTCACCAGGGGGCGCGCGGTGGGAGTTTATAATTCACCCCTCCACTTT
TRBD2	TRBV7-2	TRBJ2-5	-	CASSSTAGLETQYF	TGTGCCAGCAGCTCTACAGCGGGGTTAGAGACCCAGTACTTC
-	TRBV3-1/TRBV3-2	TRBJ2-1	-	CASSHPDLMEQFF	TGTGCCAGCAGCCATCCGGACCTTATGGAGCAGTTCTTC
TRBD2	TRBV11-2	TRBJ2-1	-	CASSPLSGPHNEQFF	TGTGCCAGCAGCCCGCTTAGCGGGCCACACAATGAGCAGTTCTTC
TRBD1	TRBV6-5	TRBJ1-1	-	CASKTGTGPTEAFF	TGTGCCAGCAAAACCGGGACAGGGCCCACTGAAGCTTTCTTT
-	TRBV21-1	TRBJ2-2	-	CASSKGTRRCNTGELFF	TGTGCCAGCAGCAAGGGAACCAGAAGGTGCAACACCGGGGAGCTGTTTTTT
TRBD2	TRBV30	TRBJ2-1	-	CAWSVRLAGGRYNEQFF	TGTGCCTGGAGTGTACGGCTAGCGGGGGGACGCTACAATGAGCAGTTCTTC
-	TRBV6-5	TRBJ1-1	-	CASSPEGIWNTEAFF	TGTGCCAGCAGCCCCGAGGGGATATGGAACACTGAAGCTTTCTTT
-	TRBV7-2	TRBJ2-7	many	CASSLRASSYEQYF	TGTGCCAGCAGCTTAAGGGCAAGCTCCTACGAGCAGTACTTC
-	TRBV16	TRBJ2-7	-	CASSQSPGKSHEQYF	TGTGCCAGCAGCCAATCGCCGGGCAAATCCCACGAGCAGTACTTC
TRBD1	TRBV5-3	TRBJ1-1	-	CARNLVFGQGDTEAFF	TGTGCCAGAAACTTGGTATTTGGGCAGGGGGACACTGAAGCTTTCTTT